The next 10 T cell receptor beta chains were all read from a single sample in a study of blood T cell repertoires in COVID-19. Profiled with immunoSEQ multiplex PCR; TCRdb holds only in-frame clones, not every one. Among approximately 480,000 clones, approximately 86% were seen once, and the ten largest hold under 0.75%. Sequenced: PBMCs or T cells enriched from blood (not recorded which). All receptors derive from a woman between 18 and 30 years old who had recovered from COVID-19.

The chain recombines TRBV5-1 with TRBJ1-2, with 8 bases that match TRBD1. The CDR3 is made up of 16 amino acids. Germline V gene sequence: CDR1 SGHRS, CDR2 YFSETQ. The junction had 8 bases not matched to a gene; V was cut back by 1 base and J by 3 bases. The CDR3 DNA reads TGCGCCAGCAGCTTGACAGCAGGGGGCGCCGACTATGGCTACACCTTC. This sequence encodes CASSLTAGGADYGYTF.

This chain joins TRBV28 and TRBJ1-4, with a weak D call TRBD1 (6 bases). Germline assignment: CDR1 MDHEN and CDR2 SYDVKM. The length of the CDR3 is 15 residues. The germline V and J ends were trimmed by 2 bases and 10 bases, with 17 bases remaining between them. CDR3 DNA: TGTGCCAGCAGTTTAAGGTGGCAGGGGAGGGGAAAACTGTTTTTT. Translating gives CASSLRWQGRGKLFF.

With respect to this clone: The CDR3 carries no conserved terminal phenylalanine or tryptophan, so it likely arises from a read error. No DNA is shown, since the ends of the CDR3 on it are uncertain; the CDR3 is the one TCRdb lists. The chain is built from TRBV5-6 and TRBJ1-2. CDR1 and CDR2 from the germline V gene are SGHDT and YYEEEE. From its first to its last residue, the CDR3 has 8 amino acids. CDR3 sequence reads: CASSGRDI.

This sequence joins TRBV5-1 and TRBJ2-7; perhaps TRBD1 as D (6 bases). Looked up from germline, CDR1 is SGHRS and CDR2 is YFSETQ. This CDR3 spans 16 amino acids. Trimming pared 7 bases from V and 5 bases from J, leaving 25 bases between. DNA for the CDR3: TGCGCCAGCTGTACTGCCCTCGGGACAAACCTAAACGAGCAGTACTTC. This translates into CASCTALGTNLNEQYF.

The V gene is TRBV28, the J gene TRBJ1-6; D not certain. This CDR3 has 11 amino acids. Trimming stripped 6 bases from V and 6 bases from J, with 3 bases between. CDR1 and CDR2 (germline): MDHEN, SYDVKM. CDR3: CASSLNSPLHF. DNA of the CDR3: TGTGCCAGCAGCCTTAATTCACCCCTCCACTTT.

V and J are TRBV7-9 and TRBJ2-2; perhaps TRBD1 as D (5 bases). Germline V gene data show CDR1 as SEHNR and CDR2 as FQNEAQ (reference sequence). The CDR3 loop spans 17 amino acids. The V end was cut by 3 bases, the J end by 4 bases, with 18 bases between. The CDR3 spells CASSFPQGREGTGELFF. In DNA, the CDR3 is TGTGCCAGCAGCTTCCCCCAGGGCAGGGAAGGCACCGGGGAGCTGTTTTTT.

This chain uses TRBV7-9 with TRBJ1-2, with D unclear. Trimming removed 0 bases from V and 4 bases from J, with 12 bases in between. CDR1 SEHNR and CDR2 FQNEAQ come from the germline V gene (reference sequence). The length of the CDR3 is 15 residues. CDR3 residues: CASSLARGGAYGYTF. CDR3 sequence (DNA): TGTGCCAGCAGCTTAGCGCGGGGAGGAGCCTATGGCTACACCTTC.

The V gene is TRBV4-2, the J gene TRBJ1-4; no clear D. V lost 0 bases and J lost 8, with 7 bases in between. Germline V gene lookup returns CDR1 LGHNA and CDR2 YNFKEQ. The length of the CDR3 is 13 residues. This CDR3 is CASSQDNTEKLFF. CDR3 nucleotides: TGTGCCAGCAGCCAAGATAACACGGAAAAACTGTTTTTT.

V usage is TRBV6-7 and J usage is TRBJ1-2; possible D gene TRBD1, 6 bases. TRBV6-7 is treated as an ORF (open reading frame) with a function not yet certain. The CDR3 has 16 residues. Trimming removed 0 bases at V and 5 bases at J, with 16 bases between. The CDR3 here is CASSYSCPTGYYGYTF. Here the CDR3 DNA reads TGTGCCAGCAGTTACTCTTGCCCGACAGGCTATTATGGCTACACCTTC.

The chain carries TRBV5-8 and TRBJ1-1, with 7 nucleotides matching TRBD1. J gave up 4 bases and V 5 bases, and 11 bases lay outside the gene matches. The CDR3 has 15 residues. Germline V gene data show CDR1 as SGHTS and CDR2 as YDEGEE. CDR3 coding DNA: TGTGCCAGCAGAGTAATAAGGGGGCCGGCCACTGAAGCTTTCTTT. Translating gives CASRVIRGPATEAFF.